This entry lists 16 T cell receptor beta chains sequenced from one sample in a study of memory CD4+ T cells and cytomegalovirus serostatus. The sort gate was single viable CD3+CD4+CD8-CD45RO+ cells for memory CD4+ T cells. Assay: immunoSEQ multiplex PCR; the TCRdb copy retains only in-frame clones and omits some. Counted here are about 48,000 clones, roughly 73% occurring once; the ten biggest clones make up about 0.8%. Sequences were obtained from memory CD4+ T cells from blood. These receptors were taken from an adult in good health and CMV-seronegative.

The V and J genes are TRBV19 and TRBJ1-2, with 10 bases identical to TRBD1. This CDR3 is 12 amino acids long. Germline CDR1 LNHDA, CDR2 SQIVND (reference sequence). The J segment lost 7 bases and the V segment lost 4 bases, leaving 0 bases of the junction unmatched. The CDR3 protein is CASSRQGAGYTF. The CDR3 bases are TGTGCCAGTAGTAGACAGGGGGCTGGCTACACCTTC.

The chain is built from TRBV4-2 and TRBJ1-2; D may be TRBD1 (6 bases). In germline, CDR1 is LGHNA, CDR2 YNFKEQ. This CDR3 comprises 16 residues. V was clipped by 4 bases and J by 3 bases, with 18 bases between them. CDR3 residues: CASSRPRGGRDYGYTF. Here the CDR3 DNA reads TGTGCCAGCAGCCGCCCCCGAGGGGGGCGCGACTATGGCTACACCTTC.

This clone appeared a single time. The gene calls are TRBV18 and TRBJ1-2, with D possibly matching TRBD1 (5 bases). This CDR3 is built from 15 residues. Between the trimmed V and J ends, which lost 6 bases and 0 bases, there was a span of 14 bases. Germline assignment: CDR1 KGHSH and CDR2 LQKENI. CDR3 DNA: TGTGCCAGCTCCTGGGGACCGGACACTAACTATGGCTACACCTTC. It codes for CASSWGPDTNYGYTF.

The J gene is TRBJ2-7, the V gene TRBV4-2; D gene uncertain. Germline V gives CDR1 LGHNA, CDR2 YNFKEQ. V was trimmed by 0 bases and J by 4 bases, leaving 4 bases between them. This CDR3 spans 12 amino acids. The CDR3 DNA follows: TGTGCCAGCAGCCAAGAGGGGTACGAGCAGTACTTC. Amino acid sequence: CASSQEGYEQYF.

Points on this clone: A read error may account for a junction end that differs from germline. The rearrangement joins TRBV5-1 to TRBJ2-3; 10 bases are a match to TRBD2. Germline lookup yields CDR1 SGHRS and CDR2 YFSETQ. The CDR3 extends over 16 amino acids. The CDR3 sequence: CASNLDSGGITDTQYF. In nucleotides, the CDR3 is TGCGCCAGCAACTTGGATAGCGGGGGGATCACAGATACGCAGTATTTT. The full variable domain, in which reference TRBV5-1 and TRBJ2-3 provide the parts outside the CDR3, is KAGVTQTPRYLIKTRGQQVTLSCSPISGHRSVSWYQQTPGQGLQFLFEYFSETQRNKGNFPGRFSGRQFSNSRSEMNVSTLELGDSALYLCASNLDSGGITDTQYFGPGTRLTVL.

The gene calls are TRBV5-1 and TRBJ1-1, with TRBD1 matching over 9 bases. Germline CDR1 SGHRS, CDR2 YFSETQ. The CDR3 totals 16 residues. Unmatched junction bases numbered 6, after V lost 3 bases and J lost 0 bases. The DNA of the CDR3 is TGCGCCAGCAGCTGGAGGACAGGGGTCTTGAACACTGAAGCTTTCTTT. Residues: CASSWRTGVLNTEAFF. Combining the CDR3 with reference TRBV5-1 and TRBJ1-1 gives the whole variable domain KAGVTQTPRYLIKTRGQQVTLSCSPISGHRSVSWYQQTPGQGLQFLFEYFSETQRNKGNFPGRFSGRQFSNSRSEMNVSTLELGDSALYLCASSWRTGVLNTEAFFGQGTRLTVV.

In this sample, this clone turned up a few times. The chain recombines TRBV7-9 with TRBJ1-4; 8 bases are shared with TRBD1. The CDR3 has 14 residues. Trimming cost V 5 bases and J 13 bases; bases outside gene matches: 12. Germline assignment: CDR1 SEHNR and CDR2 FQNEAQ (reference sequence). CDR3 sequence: CASSTSGQANVLFF. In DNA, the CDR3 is TGTGCCAGCAGCACCTCGGGACAGGCTAACGTACTGTTTTTT.

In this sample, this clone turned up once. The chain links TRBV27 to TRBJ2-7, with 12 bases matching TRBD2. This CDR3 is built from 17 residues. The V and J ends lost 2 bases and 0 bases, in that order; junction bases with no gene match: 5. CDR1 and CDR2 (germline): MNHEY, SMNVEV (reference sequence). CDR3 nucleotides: TGTGCCAGCAGTTTAAGACTAGCGGGAGTGGGCTCCTACGAGCAGTACTTC. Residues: CASSLRLAGVGSYEQYF.

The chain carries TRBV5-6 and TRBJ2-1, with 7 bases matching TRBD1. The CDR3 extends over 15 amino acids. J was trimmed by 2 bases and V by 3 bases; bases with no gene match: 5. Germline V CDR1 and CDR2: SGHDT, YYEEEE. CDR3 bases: TGTGCCAGCAGCTCCCGTGACAGGGCCTACAATGAGCAGTTCTTC. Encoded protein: CASSSRDRAYNEQFF.

This CDR3 reads CASSSPRADQETQYF. For the CDR3, the DNA is TGTGCCAGCAGCTCCCCCCGGGCGGACCAAGAGACCCAGTACTTC. This rearrangement joins TRBV7-6 to TRBJ2-5, with D uncertain. V was cut by 4 bases and J by 0 bases, with 12 bases left in between. Looked up from germline, CDR1 is SGHVS and CDR2 is FNYEAQ. This CDR3 comprises 15 residues.

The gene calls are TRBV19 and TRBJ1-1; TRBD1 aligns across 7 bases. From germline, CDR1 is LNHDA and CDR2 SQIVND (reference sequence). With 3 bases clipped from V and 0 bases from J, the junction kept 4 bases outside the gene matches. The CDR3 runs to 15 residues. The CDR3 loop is CASSIGTAMNTEAFF. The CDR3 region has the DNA TGTGCCAGTAGTATCGGGACAGCCATGAACACTGAAGCTTTCTTT.

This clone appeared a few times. In DNA form, the CDR3 reads TGTGCCAGCAAGGGGGAGACAGGAAACAATTCACCCCTCCACTTT. It codes for CASKGETGNNSPLHF. The chain is built from TRBV11-2 and TRBJ1-6, with TRBD1 as a possible D gene (6 bases). V lost 7 bases to trimming and J lost 7 bases, with 17 bases between them. CDR1 SGHAT and CDR2 FQNNGV come from the germline V gene. The CDR3 consists of 15 residues.

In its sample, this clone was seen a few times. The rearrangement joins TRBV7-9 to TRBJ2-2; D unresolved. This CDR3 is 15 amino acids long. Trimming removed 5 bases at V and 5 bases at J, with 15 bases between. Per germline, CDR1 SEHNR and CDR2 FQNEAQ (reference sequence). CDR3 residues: CASSRPSGSTGELFF. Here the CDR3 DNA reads TGTGCCAGCAGCCGACCCTCCGGCTCGACCGGGGAGCTGTTTTTT.

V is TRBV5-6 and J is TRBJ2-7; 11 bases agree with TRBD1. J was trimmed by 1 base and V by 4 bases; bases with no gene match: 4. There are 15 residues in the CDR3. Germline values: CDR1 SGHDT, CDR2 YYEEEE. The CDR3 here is CASSKGTGGSYEQYF. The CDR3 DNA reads TGTGCCAGCAGCAAAGGGACAGGGGGTTCCTACGAGCAGTACTTC.

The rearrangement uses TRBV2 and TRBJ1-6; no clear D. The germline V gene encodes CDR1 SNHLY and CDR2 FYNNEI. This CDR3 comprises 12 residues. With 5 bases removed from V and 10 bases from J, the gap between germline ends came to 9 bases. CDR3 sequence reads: CASSYTESPLHF. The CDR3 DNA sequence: TGTGCCAGCAGTTATACAGAATCACCCCTCCACTTT.

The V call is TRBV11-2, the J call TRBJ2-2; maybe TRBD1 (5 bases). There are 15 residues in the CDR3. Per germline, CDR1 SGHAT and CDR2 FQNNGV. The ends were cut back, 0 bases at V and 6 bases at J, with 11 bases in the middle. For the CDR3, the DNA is TGTGCCAGCAGCTTAGATGGGGCAGGGCCCGGGGAGCTGTTTTTT. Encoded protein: CASSLDGAGPGELFF.